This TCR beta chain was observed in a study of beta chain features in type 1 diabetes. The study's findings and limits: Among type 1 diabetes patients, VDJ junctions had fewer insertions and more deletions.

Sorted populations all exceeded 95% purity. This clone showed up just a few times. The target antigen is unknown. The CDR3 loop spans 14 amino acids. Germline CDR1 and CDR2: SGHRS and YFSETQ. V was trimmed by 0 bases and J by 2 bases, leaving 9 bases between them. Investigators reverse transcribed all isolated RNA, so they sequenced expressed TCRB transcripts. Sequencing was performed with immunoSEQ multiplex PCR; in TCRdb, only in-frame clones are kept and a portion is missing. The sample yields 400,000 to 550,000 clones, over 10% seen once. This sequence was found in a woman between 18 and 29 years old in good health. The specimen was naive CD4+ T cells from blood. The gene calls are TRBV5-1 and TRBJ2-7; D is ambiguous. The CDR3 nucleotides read TGCGCCAGCAGCTTGGGACGGTTAGCCTACGAGCAGTACTTC. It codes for CASSLGRLAYEQYF.